A selection of T cell receptor beta chains follows, all from one sample in a study of shared clonotypes between healthy human individuals. Clones were read by immunoSEQ multiplex PCR, and TCRdb kept only the in-frame ones, dropping some. The profile shows roughly 1,100,000 clones, around 74% of them singletons. Sequenced input: memory CD4+ T cells sorted from blood. The receptors were gathered from a man aged 18 to 30 in good health. Each CDR3 is given with its conserved first and last residue. A D gene is named only where the DNA matches it firmly. Some rows mark clone size as missing; the rest say once, few, many or name a class of expanded clone.

d_gene	abundance	v_gene	j_gene	CDR3nt	CDR3aa
TRBD1	few	TRBV5-4	TRBJ2-3	TGTGCCAGCAGCTGGCGTGGTGGGACAGGGGCTGATACGCAGTATTTT	CASSWRGGTGADTQYF
.	.	TRBV2	TRBJ2-7	TGTGCCAGCCGGGAAGGGGTAGGGGCCTACGAGCAGTACTTC	CASREGVGAYEQYF
.	few	TRBV11-2	TRBJ2-7	TGTGCCAGCATGAGGGGGGGGAGCTCCTACGAGCAGTACTTC	CASMRGGSSYEQYF
.	.	TRBV9	TRBJ2-5	TGTGCCAGCAGCGTAGGAGGACAGCTGTCCGAGACCCAGTACTTC	CASSVGGQLSETQYF
.	.	TRBV30	TRBJ1-1	TGTGCCTCGCAAGACATCACTGAAGCTTTCTTT	CASQDITEAFF
.	.	TRBV6-1	TRBJ1-5	TGTGCCAGCACCGGTGGGACGGGTGAACAACATTTT	CASTGGTGEQHF
.	.	TRBV18	TRBJ2-7	TGTGCCAGCTCACCCCGCTCAGAAGCCTACGAGCAGTACTTC	CASSPRSEAYEQYF
.	.	TRBV14	TRBJ1-1	TGTGCCAGCAGCCAAGACGGCGGTGCGACCCTTAACACTGAAGCTTTCTTT	CASSQDGGATLNTEAFF
TRBD2	.	TRBV5-1	TRBJ2-3	TGCGCCAGCAGCTTTTCTAGCGGCCGCACAGATACGCAGTATTTT	CASSFSSGRTDTQYF
TRBD2	.	TRBV27	TRBJ2-7	TGTGCCAGCAGCCTAACCGGGGGGGGTCCCTACGAGCAGTACTTC	CASSLTGGGPYEQYF
.	.	TRBV6-1	TRBJ2-3	TGTGCCAGCAGTTATGATCAGCGTACGCAGTATTTT	CASSYDQRTQYF
TRBD1	.	TRBV29-1	TRBJ2-7	TGCAGCGCAAAGGGGGACAGGGTCCCCTACGAGCAGTACTTC	CSAKGDRVPYEQYF
.	.	TRBV5-4	TRBJ2-1	TGTGCCAGCAGCTTGAGGGGGGGTAATGAGCAGTTCTTC	CASSLRGGNEQFF
.	.	TRBV30	TRBJ1-2	TGTGCCTGGAGTCCGAGGGGTCCTGATGGCTACACCTTC	CAWSPRGPDGYTF
.	.	TRBV28	TRBJ2-5	TGTGCCAGCAGTTCCCCAAACGCCAAATTCCAGTACTTC	CASSSPNAKFQYF
.	.	TRBV4-1	TRBJ1-6	TGCGCCAGCAGCCAAGATTTTAGTCGCAGGGTGGGTAATTCACCCCTCCACTTT	CASSQDFSRRVGNSPLHF
.	.	TRBV6-5	TRBJ1-1	TGTGCCAGCATTTTCCGTGGGGGTATCACTGAAGCTTTCTTT	CASIFRGGITEAFF
.	.	TRBV11-2	TRBJ1-1	TGTGCCAGCAGCTTAGCCCCCATGGACACTGAAGCTTTCTTT	CASSLAPMDTEAFF
.	.	TRBV18	TRBJ1-3	TGTGCCAGCTCACCCCAGGAGGCGCCTGGAAACACCATATATTTT	CASSPQEAPGNTIYF
TRBD2	.	TRBV28	TRBJ2-1	TGTGCCAGCAGTTCAGGACTAGCGGGGGGGAATGAGCAGTTCTTC	CASSSGLAGGNEQFF
.	.	TRBV2	TRBJ2-7	TGTGCCAGCACTAGACAGGCCAACTACGAGCAGTACTTC	CASTRQANYEQYF
TRBD1	.	TRBV5-4	TRBJ1-1	TGTGCCAGCAGCTACGGACGGGACAGGGGCAACACTGAAGCTTTCTTT	CASSYGRDRGNTEAFF
TRBD2	.	TRBV29-1	TRBJ2-4	TGCAGCGTTGGCACCTCCAGCGGGGGGACGGCCAAAAACATTCAGTACTTC	CSVGTSSGGTAKNIQYF
TRBD1	.	TRBV5-1	TRBJ1-3	TGCGCCAGCAGCCCTGGACAGGAGAACTCTGGAAACACCATATATTTT	CASSPGQENSGNTIYF
.	.	TRBV7-2	TRBJ2-1	TGTGCCAGCAGCTTAGCGCAGGGTGAGCAGTTCTTC	CASSLAQGEQFF
TRBD1	.	TRBV10-2	TRBJ1-5	TGCGCCAGCAGTGAGACAGGGGGGTCTCAGCCCCAGCATTTT	CASSETGGSQPQHF
TRBD2	few	TRBV10-1	TRBJ2-2	TGCGCCAGCAGTGAGTCGACTAGCGGGGGGGCGAGCACCGGGGAGCTGTTTTTT	CASSESTSGGASTGELFF
.	few	TRBV6-1	TRBJ2-1	TGTGCCAGCAGTGAAAGACGTAATGAGCAGTTCTTC	CASSERRNEQFF
.	.	TRBV4-1	TRBJ2-7	TGCGCCAGCAGCCAAGGGGGTCCAACCGTCTCCTACGAGCAGTACTTC	CASSQGGPTVSYEQYF
.	.	TRBV19	TRBJ1-5	TGTGCCAGTAGCGGCCAGGGCAATAGCAATCAGCCCCAGCATTTT	CASSGQGNSNQPQHF
.	.	TRBV5-4	TRBJ2-7	TGTGCCAGCAGCTTGGAGAGTGGAGCCTACGAGCAGTACTTC	CASSLESGAYEQYF
.	.	TRBV6-1	TRBJ1-2	TGTGCCAGCAGTGAAGCGCGCGGCTACACCTTC	CASSEARGYTF
.	.	TRBV6-4	TRBJ2-4	TGTGCCAGCAGTGACAGCTTAGCCAAAAACATTCAGTACTTC	CASSDSLAKNIQYF
.	.	TRBV28	TRBJ1-1	TGTGCCAGCAGTTTGCGGGGGGGTAGCGCTTTCTTT	CASSLRGGSAFF
.	.	TRBV7-3	TRBJ2-3	TGTGCCAGCAGCTTAAGAGGAGGGGGCATGTATACGCAGTATTTT	CASSLRGGGMYTQYF
.	few	TRBV7-9	TRBJ1-1	TGTGCCAGCAGCTCCCCCGGGGGCGGGAGGAACACTGAAGCTTTCTTT	CASSSPGGGRNTEAFF
TRBD1	few	TRBV5-3	TRBJ1-5	TGTGCCAGAAGCTTGTTCATGGGTTGGGGAGGGACAGCCGGGAATCAGCCCCAGCATTTT	CARSLFMGWGGTAGNQPQHF
.	.	TRBV2	TRBJ1-1	TGTGCCAGCTGTAGGGACACCCAGTTTAACACTGAAGCTTTCTTT	CASCRDTQFNTEAFF
.	.	TRBV5-4	TRBJ1-6	TGTGCCAGCAGCTCTGGGAAAATCCCGGCTTCACCCCTCCACTTT	CASSSGKIPASPLHF
TRBD1	once	TRBV28	TRBJ2-3	TGTGCCAGCAGTTCGACAGGGATTAGCACAGATACGCAGTATTTT	CASSSTGISTDTQYF
TRBD1	.	TRBV11-2	TRBJ2-7	TGTGCCAGCAGCTTAGACGGGACAGGCGGCACCTACGAGCAGTACTTC	CASSLDGTGGTYEQYF
TRBD1	.	TRBV5-5	TRBJ2-7	TGTGCCAGCACCCGTTCACCAGGGGGCTACGAGCAGTACTTC	CASTRSPGGYEQYF
TRBD1	.	TRBV2	TRBJ1-5	TGTGCCAGCATCCTGGACAGGGGGAACCAGCCCCAGCATTTT	CASILDRGNQPQHF
TRBD2	.	TRBV11-3	TRBJ2-1	TGTGCCAGCAGCCCTACGGGGGGGAGCTCCTACAATGAGCAGTTCTTC	CASSPTGGSSYNEQFF
TRBD1	few	TRBV7-9	TRBJ2-7	TGTGCCAGCAGCTTAGGGGGAGCAGGGGGCTACGACGAGCAGTACTTC	CASSLGGAGGYDEQYF
.	.	TRBV5-4	TRBJ2-3	TGTGCCAGCAGCTCAGCGGAAGTGCCAACCACAGATACGCAGTATTTT	CASSSAEVPTTDTQYF
.	.	TRBV15	TRBJ1-2	TGTGCCACCAGCCACAGAGACTATGGCTACACCTTC	CATSHRDYGYTF
.	.	TRBV6-6	TRBJ2-7	TGTGCCAGCAGTTACTCGGGCCCAACCCACGAGCAGTACTTC	CASSYSGPTHEQYF
.	.	TRBV11-2	TRBJ1-1	TGTGCCAGCAGCTTAGCCCGGATTGGGAACACTGAAGCTTTCTTT	CASSLARIGNTEAFF
TRBD1	.	TRBV7-9	TRBJ1-2	TGTGCCAGCAGCTTAGGAAAGTTTACAGGGGAAAGCTATGGCTACACCTTC	CASSLGKFTGESYGYTF
TRBD1	few	TRBV2	TRBJ1-2	TGTGCCAGCAGTGAGGGACAGGGGCGGTATGGCTACACCTTC	CASSEGQGRYGYTF
.	.	TRBV11-3	TRBJ2-1	TGTGCCAGCAGCTTAGGGCCTTACAATGAGCAGTTCTTC	CASSLGPYNEQFF
TRBD1	.	TRBV13	TRBJ2-7	TGTGCCAGCAGCATCAGACAGGGCCTCTCCTACGAGCAGTACTTC	CASSIRQGLSYEQYF
.	few	TRBV2	TRBJ1-1	TGTGCCAGCAGTGAAGCTCCCTGGGGTGAAGCTTTCTTT	CASSEAPWGEAFF
TRBD1	.	TRBV11-2	TRBJ2-1	TGTGCCAGCAGCTTACTCCGAGACAGGGTGTCCTACAATGAGCAGTTCTTC	CASSLLRDRVSYNEQFF
TRBD2	once	TRBV18	TRBJ2-3	TGTGCCAGCTCACGGCAACTAGCGGGGGCCTCAGATACGCAGTATTTT	CASSRQLAGASDTQYF
.	few	TRBV27	TRBJ2-2	TGTGCCAGCAAGGGTAACCCCATTAACACCGGGGAGCTGTTTTTT	CASKGNPINTGELFF